These 27 T cell receptor beta chains came from one sample sequenced in a study of tissue T cells after allogeneic stem cell transplantation (dated by TCRdb to 2022 to 2024). The sample's time point label, decoded: mouse harvest day 14 after allogeneic transplant. Mouse grafts combined 10^7 T-cell-depleted bone marrow cells with 10^6 splenic CD5+ T cells, given via tail vein injection. Library generation was performed with the immunoSEQ multiplex PCR assay. TCRdb took this table from immuneACCESS and kept in-frame rearrangements with V and J called. Such tables lack part of the clones; where checked against another copy, unresolved V genes explain under half of the gap, and the rest is unexplained. The sample table holds fewer than 10,000 clones, of which around 37% were seen once. Jointly, the top ten make up over 2.5% of the sample. Sequences were obtained from skin. These receptors were collected from a female BALB/c mouse given C57BL/6 T cells with graft-versus-host disease after an allogeneic hematopoietic cell transplant.

As regards this clone: Germline and genes here are mouse. The CDR3 goes on 1 residue after the read ends, and that part is filled in from the germline J gene. V and J are TRBV31 and TRBJ1-4; 8 nucleotides agree with TRBD1. Germline loops: CDR1 GKSSPN, CDR2 SITVG. The V gene end was trimmed by 1 base and the J gene end by 2 bases; junction bases not matched to a gene: 0. The CDR3 covers 14 residues. The CDR3 here is CAWSRDRSNERLFF. Incomplete CDR3 DNA: TGTGCCTGGAGTCGGGACAGGTCCAACGAAAGATTATTT.

Notes on this clone: Gene and germline names: mouse. The CDR3 end falls 1 residue outside the read, so it is completed with the germline J gene. The chain combines TRBV23 with TRBJ1-4; the table's TRBD1 call for D was not verified on the DNA. The CDR3 consists of 15 residues. Germline CDR1 reads KGHTA; CDR2 reads FQNQQP. The CDR3 loop reads CSSSRQGISNERLFF. The CDR3 bases that were read are TGCTCCAGCAGTAGACAGGGGATTTCCAACGAAAGATTATTT.

This clone was seen more than once but under ten times. Gene names refer to mouse genes. Read data end 1 residue before the CDR3 end; the end is taken from the germline J gene. This chain joins TRBV12-1 and TRBJ2-2; 12 bases line up with TRBD1. This CDR3 spans 16 amino acids. CDR1 and CDR2 (germline): SGHSN, HYEKVE. V shed 0 bases, J shed 3 bases, and the junction held 1 base outside the gene matches. CDR3 bases read: TGTGCCAGCTCTCTCCGGGACAGGGGGCACACCGGGCAGCTCTAC. Protein sequence: CASSLRDRGHTGQLY. The whole CDR3 sequence reads CASSLRDRGHTGQLYF.

Comments on this clone: One end of the junction is discordant with germline, which a read error may explain. Genes here carry mouse names. The read comes to an end 1 residue before the CDR3 does, leaving the germline J gene to fill in the end. The identical CDR3 is also encoded by other nucleotide sequences in the sample. The genes are TRBV26 and TRBJ1-2; D is undetermined. From germline, CDR1 is KGHPV and CDR2 FQNQEV (reference sequence). The length of the CDR3 is 14 residues. The CDR3 is CASSLVQANSDYTF. The part of the CDR3 DNA that was read is TGTGCTAGCAGTCTGGTTCAGGCAAACTCCGACTACACC.

Comments on this clone: The gene names here belong to mouse. The read is 1 residue too short to cover the CDR3 end, so that end is filled in from the germline J gene. The chain employs TRBV26 and TRBJ2-3, with a possible D match to TRBD2 (7 bases). Trimming stripped 3 bases from V and 6 bases from J, with 13 bases between. This CDR3 contains 14 residues. Germline assignment: CDR1 KGHPV and CDR2 FQNQEV (reference sequence). The sequenced CDR3 bases are TGTGCCAGCAGTCTTCTGGGGGCCTCGGAAACGCTGTAT. Residues: CASSLLGASETLY. The full CDR3 protein is CASSLLGASETLYF.

As concerns this clone: Gene names are the mouse ones. Read coverage stops 1 residue before the CDR3 terminus; the germline J gene supplies the remainder. V and J are TRBV26 and TRBJ1-4; D is possibly TRBD1 (5 bases). This CDR3 has 14 residues. V lost 4 bases and J lost 5, with 11 bases in between. The germline V gene encodes CDR1 KGHPV and CDR2 FQNQEV (reference sequence). The CDR3 DNA, read in part, is TGTGCCAGCAGTCGACAGAATCAAAACGAAAGATTATTT. Residues: CASSRQNQNERLF. The full CDR3 is CASSRQNQNERLFF.

About this clone itself: The germline and genes are mouse ones. Read sequence stops 1 residue before the CDR3 end, and the germline J gene provides the missing end. The chain links TRBV2 to TRBJ2-7, with D perhaps TRBD2 (5 bases). V lost 0 bases and J 0 bases, leaving 12 bases between the germline ends. Per germline, CDR1 LGHNA and CDR2 YSYQKL. CDR3 length: 16 residues. The CDR3 sequence: CASSQDGGESSYEQYF. The covered CDR3 bases are TGTGCCAGCAGCCAAGATGGTGGGGAGAGCTCCTATGAACAGTAC.

This clone appeared a few times. These gene names are mouse names. The observed sequence ends 1 residue before the CDR3 terminus, with the missing tail filled in from the germline J gene. The rearrangement joins TRBV26 to TRBJ1-2; no reliable D call. CDR1 is KGHPV and CDR2 is FQNQEV in the germline V gene (reference sequence). Between the trimmed V and J ends, which lost 2 bases and 1 base, there was a span of 5 bases. This CDR3 region has 13 residues. CDR3 sequence reads: CASSLAENSDYTF. CDR3 DNA, as far as it was read: TGTGCCAGCAGTCTGGCGGAAAACTCCGACTACACC.

As to this clone: Gene names and germline refer to mouse. Read data end 1 residue before the CDR3 end; the end is taken from the germline J gene. The chain joins TRBV23 to TRBJ2-1; the D call in the table, TRBD2, was not verified against the DNA. CDR1 KGHTA and CDR2 FQNQQP come from the germline V gene. The CDR3 contains 15 residues. The CDR3 protein is CSSSQSLGAYAEQFF. The CDR3 DNA, read in part, is TGCTCCAGCAGTCAATCACTGGGGGCATATGCTGAGCAGTTC.

This clone has only a few counts. Germline and genes here are mouse. The CDR3 is CASSQGAGNTEVFF. Partial CDR3 DNA: TGTGCCAGCAGTCAGGGGGCAGGGAACACAGAAGTCTTC. This chain links TRBV26 with TRBJ1-1, with 7 positions matching TRBD1. The read ends 1 residue shy of where the CDR3 ends; the end is completed using the germline J gene. Germline V gene sequence: CDR1 KGHPV, CDR2 FQNQEV (reference sequence). Unmatched junction bases numbered 3, after V lost 4 bases and J lost 1 base. This CDR3 spans 14 amino acids.

This clone ranks as medium-sized (0.01 to 0.1%). Mouse gene names and germline throughout. The read comes to an end 1 residue before the CDR3 does, leaving the germline J gene to fill in the end. The genes are TRBV26 and TRBJ1-1; TRBD1 matches at 8 bases. V lost 5 bases to trimming and J lost 1 base; unmatched junction nucleotides: 0. CDR1 is KGHPV and CDR2 is FQNQEV in the germline V gene (reference sequence). The CDR3 runs to 13 residues. The CDR3 bases that were read are TGTGCCAGCAGTGGACAGGGGAACACAGAAGTCTTC. This codes for CASSGQGNTEVF. The whole CDR3 is CASSGQGNTEVFF.

Notes on this clone: Gene names are mouse gene names. The CDR3 is cut off 1 residue early in the read; its end comes from the germline J gene. V usage is TRBV24 and J usage is TRBJ2-2; 7 bases line up with TRBD2. The CDR3 runs to 13 residues. CDR1 KGHTA and CDR2 FRNEEI come from the germline V gene. J was trimmed by 4 bases and V by 7 bases; bases with no gene match: 3. The CDR3: CASTGGSTGQLYF. The part of the CDR3 DNA that was read is TGTGCCAGCACGGGGGGGAGCACCGGGCAGCTCTAC.

To note about this clone: Gene names and germline match the mouse. The read is 1 residue too short to cover the CDR3 end, so that end is filled in from the germline J gene. J is TRBJ2-4 and V is TRBV26; 8 nucleotides match TRBD2. Germline V lookup: CDR1 KGHPV, CDR2 FQNQEV (reference sequence). The CDR3 extends over 14 amino acids. V trimming: 4 bases; J trimming: 4 bases; junction bases outside the gene matches: 4. CDR3 sequence reads: CASSQGWGENTLYF. The covered CDR3 bases are TGTGCCAGCAGTCAGGGCTGGGGGGAAAACACCTTGTAC.

This clone appeared a few times. Germline and genes: mouse. The read comes to an end 1 residue before the CDR3 does, leaving the germline J gene to fill in the end. The gene calls are TRBV2 and TRBJ2-5; TRBD2 aligns across 8 bases. Germline lookup yields CDR1 LGHNA and CDR2 YSYQKL. V was pared by 0 bases and J by 5 bases, with 1 base of the junction left unmatched. The CDR3 extends over 14 amino acids. This chain's CDR3 is CASSQDLGGDTQYF. The part of the CDR3 DNA that was read is TGTGCCAGCAGCCAAGATCTGGGGGGAGACACCCAGTAC.

Concerning this clone itself: The genes and germline here are from mouse. The CDR3 is cut off 1 residue early in the read; its end comes from the germline J gene. The chain links TRBV26 to TRBJ2-1; the D gene is possibly TRBD2 (6 bases). The CDR3 is 15 amino acids. In germline, CDR1 is KGHPV, CDR2 FQNQEV (reference sequence). The V end was cut by 1 base, the J end by 0 bases, with 7 bases between. The sequenced CDR3 bases are TGTGCCAGCAGTCTGTTCTGGGGTAACTATGCTGAGCAGTTC. As protein: CASSLFWGNYAEQF. The whole CDR3 protein is CASSLFWGNYAEQFF.

In this sample, this clone is medium-sized. These gene names are mouse names. The CDR3 extends 1 residue past the end of the read, so its final part is completed from the germline J gene. This chain uses TRBV26 with TRBJ1-2; D gene unclear. V lost 3 bases and J lost 0, with 5 bases in between. CDR3 size: 13 residues. Germline CDR1 is KGHPV and CDR2 is FQNQEV (reference sequence). The CDR3 loop is CASSLATNSDYTF. The DNA read from the CDR3 is TGTGCCAGCAGTCTCGCAACAAACTCCGACTACACC.

To note about this clone: Germline and genes here are mouse. The CDR3 end is not reached by the read, which stops 1 residue before it; the germline J gene fills it in. The J gene is TRBJ2-4, the V gene TRBV4; 9 positions match TRBD1. The CDR3 contains 14 residues. CDR1 and CDR2 from the germline V gene are LGHDT and YNNKQL (reference sequence). V lost 5 bases, J lost 1 base, and 1 base stayed unmatched. The CDR3 DNA, read in part, is TGTGCCAGCAGCCACAGGGGGCGTCAAAACACCTTGTAC. Residues: CASSHRGRQNTLY. The entire CDR3 reads CASSHRGRQNTLYF.

By sample fraction, this clone is medium-sized. Mouse gene names and germline throughout. With the read ending 1 residue before the CDR3 end, the germline J gene is used to fill in that end. V and J are TRBV26 and TRBJ1-4; D unclear. V was shortened by 3 bases and J by 1 base, with 9 bases between the two germline ends. The CDR3 is 15 amino acids. From germline, CDR1 is KGHPV and CDR2 FQNQEV (reference sequence). CDR3 DNA (partial): TGTGCCAGCAGTCTCCGGCCAGCTTCCAACGAAAGATTATTT. This codes for CASSLRPASNERLF. The CDR3 reads in full as CASSLRPASNERLFF.

This clone is categorized as medium-sized. The gene symbols are mouse symbols. The observed sequence ends 1 residue before the CDR3 terminus, with the missing tail filled in from the germline J gene. This chain connects TRBV26 to TRBJ1-4; no definite D call. Germline V CDR1 and CDR2: KGHPV, FQNQEV (reference sequence). Trimming stripped 4 bases from V and 3 bases from J, with 6 bases between. The CDR3 consists of 13 residues. The CDR3 sequence is CASSRGTNERLFF. The DNA read from the CDR3 is TGTGCCAGCAGTCGTGGGACCAACGAAAGATTATTT.

As regards this clone: Gene names and germline refer to mouse. Read data end 1 residue before the CDR3 end; the end is taken from the germline J gene. This chain joins TRBV13-1 and TRBJ2-5; TRBD2 agrees at 8 bases. Per the germline V gene, CDR1 is NSHNY and CDR2 is SYGAGN. Trimming at V came to 1 base and at J to 0 bases, leaving 4 bases not matched to a gene. This CDR3 is built from 16 residues. The CDR3 spells CASSDRLGGNQDTQYF. The sequenced CDR3 bases are TGTGCCAGCAGTGATCGGCTGGGGGGCAACCAAGACACCCAGTAC.

On this clone itself: Gene names denote mouse genes. The DNA ends 1 residue before the CDR3 does, and the rest of the CDR3 is filled in from the germline J gene. The chain is built from TRBV2 and TRBJ1-4, with TRBD1 identical over 7 bases. The CDR3 consists of 15 residues. The V segment lost 0 bases and the J segment 5 bases; nucleotides outside the gene matches: 3. Germline CDR1 and CDR2: LGHNA and YSYQKL. This CDR3 reads CASSQDQGVNERLFF. The DNA read from the CDR3 is TGTGCCAGCAGCCAAGACCAGGGGGTTAACGAAAGATTATTT.

For this clone: Mouse names are used for the genes. The read comes to an end 1 residue before the CDR3 does, leaving the germline J gene to fill in the end. The chain employs TRBV26 and TRBJ2-5; D unclear. CDR3 size: 13 residues. V was pared by 2 bases and J by 6 bases, with 9 bases between. Germline assignment: CDR1 KGHPV and CDR2 FQNQEV (reference sequence). The CDR3 DNA, read in part, is TGTGCCAGCAGTCTGCGGGGAGGGGACACCCAGTAC. Protein product: CASSLRGGDTQY. The full CDR3 sequence reads CASSLRGGDTQYF.

In its sample, this clone was seen a few times. The gene symbols are mouse symbols. The read stops 1 residue short of the end of the CDR3; the missing end is completed from the germline J gene. The gene calls are TRBV3 and TRBJ1-3; D uncertain. The CDR3 has 14 amino acids. Germline CDR1 and CDR2: SNHLY and FYNGKV (reference sequence). The germline V and J ends were trimmed by 1 base and 0 bases, with 4 bases remaining between them. CDR3 DNA, as far as it was read: TGTGCCAGCAGCTTAGAATATTCTGGAAATACGCTCTAT. This codes for CASSLEYSGNTLY. Given in full, the CDR3 is CASSLEYSGNTLYF.

Relative to its sample, this clone is medium-sized (0.01 to 0.1%). Mouse germline and gene names are used. The sequenced CDR3 bases are TGCACCTGCAGTTCGGACAGGGGATACACCTTGTAC. It specifies CTCSSDRGYTLY. The whole CDR3 protein reads CTCSSDRGYTLYF. This rearrangement joins TRBV1 to TRBJ2-4; TRBD1 aligns across 9 bases. The read ends 1 residue before the CDR3 terminus; that terminus is restored from the germline J gene. Germline values: CDR1 NSQYPW, CDR2 LRSPGD (reference sequence). V dropped 5 bases and J dropped 7; count of bases not matched to a gene: 4. The CDR3 is made up of 13 amino acids.

This clone turned up a few times. Here the gene names and germline are mouse. The read terminates 1 residue before the CDR3 end, so the remaining end is supplied by the germline J gene. The chain recombines TRBV3 with TRBJ2-1; 8 positions agree with TRBD2. This CDR3 has 14 residues. J lost 7 bases, V lost 4 bases, and 6 bases had no gene match. Germline loops: CDR1 SNHLY, CDR2 FYNGKV (reference sequence). The covered CDR3 bases are TGTGCCAGCAGCTCTACTGGGGGTGCGGCTGAGCAGTTC. Its protein product is CASSSTGGAAEQF. The CDR3 in its entirety is CASSSTGGAAEQFF. The entire variable domain, with the rest obtained from reference TRBV3 and TRBJ2-1, is as follows: GPKVLQIPSHQIIDMGQMVTLNCDPVSNHLYFYWYKQILGQQMEFLVNFYNGKVMEKSKLFKDQFSVERPDGSYFTLKIQPTALEDSAVYFCASSSTGGAAEQFFGPGTRLTVL.

This clone is medium-sized in the sample. Germline and genes: mouse. The read terminates 1 residue ahead of where the CDR3 ends, so the germline J gene completes it. This sequence joins TRBV26 and TRBJ2-3; a weak D match, TRBD1 (5 bases). Germline CDR1 and CDR2: KGHPV and FQNQEV (reference sequence). V lost 4 bases and J 2 bases, leaving 7 bases between the germline ends. This CDR3 contains 13 residues. CDR3 DNA (partial): TGTGCCAGCAGTCAAGGGGTTGCAGAAACGCTGTAT. Translating it yields CASSQGVAETLY. The full CDR3 reads CASSQGVAETLYF.

By share, this clone ranks as medium-sized (0.01 to 0.1%). Gene names refer to mouse genes. The read ends 1 residue before the CDR3 terminus; that terminus is restored from the germline J gene. The gene calls are TRBV15 and TRBJ2-7, with 9 bases matching TRBD1. V lost 1 base to trimming and J lost 6 bases; unmatched junction nucleotides: 1. This CDR3 contains 13 residues. CDR1 SGHND and CDR2 FRSKSL come from the germline V gene. The CDR3 sequence: CASSLGDRVEQYF. CDR3 DNA, as far as it was read: TGTGCCAGCAGTTTAGGGGACAGGGTTGAACAGTAC.